The clone carrying this T cell receptor beta chain was observed at least ten times. The data belong to a study of T cells in Graves' hyperthyroidism and ophthalmopathy. V gave up 5 bases and J gave up 4 bases, with 17 bases separating them. CDR3 length equals 14 residues. Germline V gives CDR1 SQVTM, CDR2 ANQGSEA. Researchers amplified the TCR beta CDR3 regions from RNA transcripts. The HTBI primer set was used in a first-round RT-PCR of the TCR CDR3. TCRdb called the multiplex PCR reads again in MiXCR, with one record for every CDR3 protein. The table lists under 250,000 distinct CDR3 sequences, approximately 25% of them singletons.

Sequenced material: blood. The origin of this receptor is a woman in her forties with Graves' ophthalmopathy. V gene TRBV29-1 combines with J gene TRBJ1-1, with D tentatively TRBD1 (5 bases). DNA for the CDR3: TGCAGCGTTACTAGGGGATCTCTTGGCACTGAAGCTTTCTTT. It encodes CSVTRGSLGTEAFF.